One and the same sample provided the 26 T cell receptor beta chains below, sequenced in a study of blood T cell repertoires in COVID-19. This table comes from immunoSEQ multiplex PCR, and its TCRdb copy is limited to in-frame clones, with some not included. The table records about 160,000 clones, approximately 88% of them present only once. The sample was PBMCs or T cells enriched from blood (not recorded which). The receptors shown here come from a woman aged 45-59 years who had recovered from COVID-19.

This rearrangement joins TRBV12-5 to TRBJ1-1; TRBD1 might be the D (5 bases). This CDR3 is built from 14 residues. Germline CDR1 reads LGHNT; CDR2 reads FRNRAP. Trimming took 2 bases from V and 0 from J, leaving 7 bases between them. As DNA, the CDR3 is TGTGCTAGTGGTTTGACAGGTATGAACACTGAAGCTTTCTTT. The encoded protein is CASGLTGMNTEAFF.

The rearrangement joins TRBV19 to TRBJ1-3, with D perhaps TRBD1 (6 bases). Germline V gene lookup returns CDR1 LNHDA and CDR2 SQIVND (reference sequence). V shed 5 bases and J shed 1 base, with 18 bases lying between them. The CDR3 consists of 17 residues. Written as DNA, the CDR3 is TGTGCCAGTAGTGCTCAGAACAGGGACCGGTCTGGAAACACCATATATTTT. Its translation is CASSAQNRDRSGNTIYF.

This rearrangement joins TRBV5-5 to TRBJ2-3, with 10 positions matching TRBD2. Germline CDR1 and CDR2: SGHKS and YYEKEE (reference sequence). Trimming at V came to 5 bases and at J to 4 bases, leaving 4 bases not matched to a gene. This CDR3 is built from 14 residues. This CDR3 is CASRLAGYADTQYF. As DNA, the CDR3 is TGTGCCAGCAGACTAGCGGGGTACGCAGATACGCAGTATTTT.

This clone was counted a single time. In DNA, the CDR3 is TGTGCTAGTGGTTCGCTACAGGTTTCCTCCTACGAGCAGTACTTC. Encoded protein: CASGSLQVSSYEQYF. This rearrangement joins TRBV12-5 to TRBJ2-7, with D possibly matching TRBD1 (5 bases). Trimming took 4 bases from V and 0 from J, leaving 13 bases between them. The CDR3 loop spans 15 amino acids. Germline loops: CDR1 LGHNT, CDR2 FRNRAP.

The rearrangement links TRBV7-2 to TRBJ1-3; weak D call: TRBD1 (5 bases). The CDR3 has 14 amino acids. Trimming took 4 bases from V and 0 from J, leaving 7 bases between them. Germline CDR1 and CDR2: SGHTA and FQGNSA. CDR3 region: CASSSGPSGNTIYF. The CDR3 nucleotides are TGTGCCAGCAGCTCAGGGCCCTCTGGAAACACCATATATTTT.

V is TRBV19 and J is TRBJ1-5, with TRBD1 as a possible D gene (5 bases). Germline V gives CDR1 LNHDA, CDR2 SQIVND (reference sequence). The V end lost 5 bases, the J end lost 3 bases, and 14 bases lay between the germline ends. The CDR3 runs 15 residues. The CDR3 nucleotides read TGTGCCAGTAGTGTTGCAGGGATTGACAATCAGCCCCAGCATTTT. Protein: CASSVAGIDNQPQHF.

The genes are TRBV11-2 and TRBJ1-3; 7 bases match TRBD1. Germline V gene sequence: CDR1 SGHAT, CDR2 FQNNGV. The junction had 10 bases not matched to a gene; V was cut back by 5 bases and J by 3 bases. The CDR3 extends over 16 amino acids. The CDR3 bases are TGTGCCAGCAGCCTACGTCTACGGGACAGTGGAAACACCATATATTTT. Protein product: CASSLRLRDSGNTIYF.

This chain joins TRBV3-1 (or the pseudogene TRBV3-2) and TRBJ1-1, with D maybe TRBD1 (5 bases). This CDR3 comprises 14 residues. Germline lookup yields CDR1 LGHDT and CDR2 YNNKEL (reference sequence). The V and J ends lost 1 base and 5 bases respectively, with 11 bases between them. The CDR3 protein is CASSQVGGETEAFF. Written as DNA, the CDR3 is TGTGCCAGCAGCCAAGTTGGGGGGGAGACTGAAGCTTTCTTT.

The chain recombines TRBV5-1 with TRBJ2-7; D perhaps matches TRBD1 (6 bases). Trimming removed 4 bases at V and 6 bases at J, with 17 bases between. CDR1 is SGHRS and CDR2 is YFSETQ in the germline V gene. This CDR3 is 14 amino acids long. The chain's CDR3 is CASSGYNEGGEQYF. The CDR3 coding sequence is TGCGCCAGCAGCGGATACAATGAAGGGGGCGAGCAGTACTTC. The full variable domain, completed using reference TRBV5-1 and TRBJ2-7, is KAGVTQTPRYLIKTRGQQVTLSCSPISGHRSVSWYQQTPGQGLQFLFEYFSETQRNKGNFPGRFSGRQFSNSRSEMNVSTLELGDSALYLCASSGYNEGGEQYFGPGTRLTVT.

V gene TRBV6-2 or TRBV6-3 combines with J gene TRBJ1-1; D perhaps matches TRBD1 (5 bases). CDR1 and CDR2 from the germline V gene are MNHEY and SVGEGT. This CDR3 region has 16 residues. The ends were cut back, 0 bases at V and 1 base at J, with 12 bases in the middle. CDR3 DNA: TGTGCCAGCAGTTACTCCGGAGGCGGGACGAACACTGAAGCTTTCTTT. This sequence encodes CASSYSGGGTNTEAFF.

This clone was seen only once. This chain connects TRBV5-1 to TRBJ2-7, with 10 bases identical to TRBD1. The CDR3 contains 14 residues. In germline, CDR1 is SGHRS, CDR2 YFSETQ. Losses at the gene ends were 5 bases for V and 6 bases for J; bases not matched to a gene: 8. The CDR3 DNA reads as TGCGCCAGCAGTTTGACAGGGGGCGCGTTCGAGCAGTACTTC. Protein sequence: CASSLTGGAFEQYF.

The chain combines TRBV19 with TRBJ1-1; 7 nucleotides match TRBD1. CDR1 is LNHDA, CDR2 SQIVND, per germline (reference sequence). This CDR3 region has 15 residues. V dropped 3 bases and J dropped 4; count of bases not matched to a gene: 8. The CDR3 nucleotides read TGTGCCAGTAGTATGGGGACAGCTGCGGGCACTGAAGCTTTCTTT. Translating gives CASSMGTAAGTEAFF.

The chain uses TRBV6-5 and TRBJ1-2; D might be TRBD1 (6 bases). The CDR3 is 13 residues long. The V end was cut by 6 bases, the J end by 3 bases, with 11 bases between. Germline CDR1 is MNHEY and CDR2 is SVGAGI. CDR3 amino acids: CASSLQGDYGYTF. Written as DNA, the CDR3 is TGTGCCAGCAGCTTACAGGGTGACTATGGCTACACCTTC.

V usage is TRBV18 and J usage is TRBJ2-1; D unclear. The CDR3 extends over 14 amino acids. Trimming pared 0 bases from V and 4 bases from J, leaving 7 bases between. Germline V gene lookup returns CDR1 KGHSH and CDR2 LQKENI. The CDR3 loop is CASSPPSRYNEQFF. The CDR3, as DNA: TGTGCCAGCTCACCACCGTCCAGATACAATGAGCAGTTCTTC.

This clone appeared a few times. This chain links TRBV5-4 with TRBJ1-6; 8 bases agree with TRBD1. V dropped 0 bases and J dropped 7; count of bases not matched to a gene: 3. The germline gives CDR1 SGHNT, CDR2 YYREEE (reference sequence). The CDR3 is made up of 15 amino acids. The CDR3 nucleotides read TGTGCCAGCAGCTTGGGGACAGGGTACAATTCACCCCTCCACTTT. Translation: CASSLGTGYNSPLHF. The variable domain in full, completed from reference TRBV5-4 and TRBJ1-6, reads ETGVTQSPTHLIKTRGQQVTLRCSSQSGHNTVSWYQQALGQGPQFIFQYYREEENGRGNFPPRFSGLQFPNYSSELNVNALELDDSALYLCASSLGTGYNSPLHFGNGTRLTVT.

The sample holds a few counts of this clone. This chain connects TRBV7-3 to TRBJ1-2; 8 nucleotides match TRBD1. The CDR3 is 15 residues long. CDR1 is SGHTA, CDR2 FQGTGA, per germline. The V and J ends lost 5 bases and 8 bases, in that order; junction bases with no gene match: 13. The CDR3 nucleotides are TGTGCCAGCAGCCCAAACACAGGGGGTAGGGTCGGCTACACCTTC. Protein sequence: CASSPNTGGRVGYTF. The full variable domain, completed using reference TRBV7-3 and TRBJ1-2, is GAGVSQTPSNKVTEKGKYVELRCDPISGHTALYWYRQSLGQGPEFLIYFQGTGAADDSGLPNDRFFAVRPEGSVSTLKIQRTERGDSAVYLCASSPNTGGRVGYTFGSGTRLTVV.

This sequence joins TRBV18 and TRBJ1-6; 8 nucleotides align to TRBD1. V lost 0 bases to trimming and J lost 9 bases; unmatched junction nucleotides: 1. Germline V lookup: CDR1 KGHSH, CDR2 LQKENI. CDR3 length equals 14 residues. CDR3 coding DNA: TGTGCCAGCTCACCACCGACAGGGGTTTCACCCCTCCACTTT. Translated: CASSPPTGVSPLHF.

The CDR3 reads CASSQELVRAQETQYF. The CDR3 nucleotides are TGTGCCAGCAGCCAAGAACTCGTCAGGGCCCAAGAGACCCAGTACTTC. J is TRBJ2-5 and V is TRBV3-1 (or the pseudogene TRBV3-2), with D perhaps TRBD1 (5 bases). Germline CDR1 is LGHDT and CDR2 is YNNKEL (reference sequence). There are 16 residues in the CDR3. Between the trimmed V and J ends, which lost 0 bases and 1 base, there was a span of 12 bases.

This rearrangement joins TRBV9 to TRBJ2-7; unclear D gene. Deletions cut 2 bases from V and 2 bases from J, with 14 bases between. The CDR3 is 15 residues long. Germline CDR1 and CDR2: SGDLS and YYNGEE. The CDR3 sequence is CASSVETESPYEQYF. In DNA form, the CDR3 reads TGTGCCAGCAGCGTTGAAACAGAATCTCCCTACGAGCAGTACTTC.

The chain has TRBV7-9 and TRBJ1-4, with D possibly being TRBD1 (5 bases). V dropped 1 base and J dropped 6 bases, with 12 bases sitting between them. The germline gives CDR1 SEHNR, CDR2 FQNEAQ (reference sequence). This CDR3 is 15 amino acids long. In DNA form, the CDR3 reads TGTGCCAGCAGCTTAGGGGGAGGGACGTATGAAAAACTGTTTTTT. Translating it yields CASSLGGGTYEKLFF.

The rearrangement uses TRBV24-1 and TRBJ2-1; D possibly corresponds to TRBD1 (8 bases). Trimming took off 1 base at V and 7 bases at J, with 19 bases between the two ends. CDR3 length: 17 amino acids. From germline, CDR1 is KGHDR and CDR2 SFDVKD. The CDR3 DNA follows: TGTGCCACCAGTGATTTTGAAAGGACAGGGCGGGAGAATGAGCAGTTCTTC. This encodes CATSDFERTGRENEQFF.

The chain links TRBV7-9 to TRBJ1-2, with 8 bases aligning to TRBD1. The J segment lost 5 bases and the V segment lost 1 base, leaving 3 bases of the junction unmatched. CDR1 and CDR2 from the germline V gene are SEHNR and FQNEAQ (reference sequence). This CDR3 is 14 amino acids long. CDR3 in amino acids: CASSLGTGQYGYTF. In nucleotides, the CDR3 is TGTGCCAGCAGCTTAGGGACAGGGCAGTATGGCTACACCTTC.

CDR3 coding DNA: TGTGCCAGCACCCTTCAGGTGAACACTGAAGCTTTCTTT. Translated, it gives CASTLQVNTEAFF. The chain combines TRBV5-6 with TRBJ1-1; D call uncertain. The germline CDR1 and CDR2 sequences are SGHDT and YYEEEE. V was cut by 6 bases and J by 0 bases, with 9 bases left in between. The CDR3 is 13 amino acids.

The V gene is TRBV9, the J gene TRBJ2-3; no clear D. With 7 bases removed from V and 0 bases from J, the gap between germline ends came to 15 bases. Germline loops: CDR1 SGDLS, CDR2 YYNGEE. CDR3 length: 15 amino acids. CDR3 residues: CASSLGRSSTDTQYF. CDR3 bases: TGTGCCAGCTCCCTAGGTAGGAGTAGCACAGATACGCAGTATTTT.

The V and J genes are TRBV4-3 and TRBJ2-7, with unresolved D. Germline CDR1 and CDR2: LGHNA and YSLEER. Between the trimmed V and J ends, which lost 0 bases and 3 bases, there was a span of 9 bases. The CDR3 has 14 residues. CDR3 residues: CASSQDTRFYEQYF. The CDR3 DNA reads as TGCGCCAGCAGCCAAGATACCCGGTTCTACGAGCAGTACTTC.

This sequence joins TRBV5-1 and TRBJ2-1; weak D call: TRBD2 (7 bases). This CDR3 has 18 amino acids. V was cut by 3 bases and J by 2 bases, with 21 bases left in between. Germline CDR1 SGHRS, CDR2 YFSETQ. CDR3 DNA: TGCGCCAGCAGCTCTCCGAGGGCGGGGGCCCTTACCTACAATGAGCAGTTCTTC. Its protein product is CASSSPRAGALTYNEQFF.